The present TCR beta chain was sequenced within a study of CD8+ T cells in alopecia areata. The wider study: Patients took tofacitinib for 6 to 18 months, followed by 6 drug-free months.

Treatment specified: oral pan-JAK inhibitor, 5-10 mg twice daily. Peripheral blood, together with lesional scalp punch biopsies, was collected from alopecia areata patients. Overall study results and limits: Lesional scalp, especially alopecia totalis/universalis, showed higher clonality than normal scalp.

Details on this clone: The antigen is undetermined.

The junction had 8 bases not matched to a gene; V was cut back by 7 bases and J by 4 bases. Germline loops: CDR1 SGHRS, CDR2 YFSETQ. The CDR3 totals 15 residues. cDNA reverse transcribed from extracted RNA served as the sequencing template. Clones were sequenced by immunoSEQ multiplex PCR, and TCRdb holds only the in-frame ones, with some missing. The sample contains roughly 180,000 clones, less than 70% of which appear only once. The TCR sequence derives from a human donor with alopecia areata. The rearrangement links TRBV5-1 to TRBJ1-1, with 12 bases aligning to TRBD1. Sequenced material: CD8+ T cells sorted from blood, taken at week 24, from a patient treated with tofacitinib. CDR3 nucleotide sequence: TGCGCCAGCGCCCCGGGACAGGGGGCAAGCACTGAAGCTTTCTTT. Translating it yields CASAPGQGASTEAFF.